This is a list of T cell receptor beta chains from one sample in a study of T cells in Graves' hyperthyroidism and ophthalmopathy. TCRdb itself ran the multiplex PCR reads through MiXCR, one entry per CDR3 protein. This table holds 650,000 to 800,000 distinct CDR3 sequences, 45% found once. Input material: peripheral blood or thyroid tissue (not recorded which). The receptors were sampled from an adult man with Graves' disease, either hyperthyroidism or ophthalmopathy (not recorded which). Each CDR3 is given with its conserved first and last residue. A D gene is named only where the DNA matches it firmly.

J gene: TRBJ1-1; V gene: TRBV6-6; D gene: TRBD1; CDR3 protein: CASSKKGQANTEAFF
J gene: TRBJ1-4; V gene: TRBV7-9; D gene: -; CDR3 protein: CASSFIGEKLFF
J gene: TRBJ2-7; V gene: TRBV7-8; D gene: TRBD2; CDR3 protein: CASSPVRGGLTYEQYF
J gene: TRBJ2-7; V gene: TRBV29-1; D gene: -; CDR3 protein: CSAGDPFSYEQYF
J gene: TRBJ1-1; V gene: TRBV29-1; D gene: -; CDR3 protein: CSVDGGKNTEAFF
J gene: TRBJ1-2; V gene: TRBV29-1; D gene: -; CDR3 protein: CSSKTGTYGYTF
J gene: TRBJ2-5; V gene: TRBV9; D gene: TRBD2; CDR3 protein: CASSEPLAEAGTGETQYF
J gene: TRBJ2-7; V gene: TRBV11-3; D gene: TRBD1; CDR3 protein: CASSQRTGPGYEQYF
J gene: TRBJ2-7; V gene: TRBV7-3; D gene: TRBD1; CDR3 protein: CASSFTPGQGTAEQYF
J gene: TRBJ2-7; V gene: TRBV7-7; D gene: -; CDR3 protein: CASSRGRAVNF
J gene: TRBJ1-2; V gene: TRBV7-8; D gene: -; CDR3 protein: CSSSRPSGGYTF
J gene: TRBJ1-1; V gene: TRBV10-1; D gene: -; CDR3 protein: CAGLQGTEAFF
J gene: TRBJ1-5; V gene: TRBV11-1; D gene: TRBD1; CDR3 protein: CASSLATGVNNQPQHF
J gene: TRBJ2-2; V gene: TRBV2; D gene: TRBD2; CDR3 protein: CASISREGLAGVPTGELFF
J gene: TRBJ1-1; V gene: TRBV19; D gene: -; CDR3 protein: CASSIDASRAFF
J gene: TRBJ1-1; V gene: TRBV29-1; D gene: -; CDR3 protein: CSVGKLGAFF
J gene: TRBJ1-4; V gene: TRBV2; D gene: -; CDR3 protein: CASSENGGEKLFF
J gene: TRBJ2-3; V gene: TRBV20-1; D gene: -; CDR3 protein: CSARDEAADLSPDTQYF